This T cell receptor (beta chain) was found in a study of cytomegalovirus exposure and HLA in healthy donors. The CDR3 extends over 14 amino acids. The V segment lost 5 bases and the J segment 4 bases; nucleotides outside the gene matches: 5. Looked up from germline, CDR1 is MNHEY and CDR2 is SVGAGI. Vbeta (60) and Jbeta (13) primers were used in the PCR. Libraries were prepared by immunoSEQ multiplex PCR; TCRdb keeps only in-frame clonotypes and omits some of them. The profile covers roughly 220,000 clones, with around 64% appearing a single time and roughly 2.5% taken by the ten largest. The TCR originated in a man aged 35-49 years in good health and CMV-seropositive. J is TRBJ1-3 and V is TRBV6-5; 7 bases align to TRBD1. What was sequenced was PBMCs. CDR3 sequence reads: CASSRQGEGNTIYF. Written as DNA, the CDR3 is TGTGCCAGCAGTAGGCAGGGGGAAGGAAACACCATATATTTT.